This entry is about one T cell receptor (beta chain). V was pared by 1 base and J by 0 bases, with 13 bases between. The germline gives CDR1 MNHEY, CDR2 SVGEGT. The length of the CDR3 is 18 residues. The record originates from a study of blood T cell repertoires in COVID-19. On the study more broadly: The United States, Italy and Spain were the sources of the acute and convalescent COVID-19 samples. Sources were T cells, B-cell-depleted T cells, or PBMCs; the material itself was cDNA or gDNA.

In the study's own analysis: Nucleated cell number was recorded as an estimate derived from reference gene primer amplification. TCRdb's copy holds only in-frame clones and misses some; the assay was immunoSEQ multiplex PCR. V and J calls and clone size are given by that table; D and trimming were obtained from the DNA. Altogether roughly 67,000 clones are present, approximately 83% being singletons, with the ten largest covering around 5.6%. The sequenced material came from peripheral blood. This TCR came from a woman aged 55-70 years with acute or convalescent COVID-19. This sequence joins TRBV6-2 or TRBV6-3 and TRBJ2-6; D may be TRBD1 (6 bases). The CDR3: CASSYWQGPSSGANVLTF. The CDR3 DNA is TGTGCCAGCAGTTACTGGCAGGGGCCGAGCTCTGGGGCCAACGTCCTGACTTTC.